The 27 T cell receptor beta chains reported below all come from one sample, sequenced in a study of cytomegalovirus exposure and HLA in healthy donors. It was with 60 Vbeta and 13 Jbeta primers that the PCR ran. The method was immunoSEQ multiplex PCR; TCRdb's version includes in-frame clones alone and lacks a portion of them. Of under 250,000 clones listed, about 83% are singletons. Material: PBMCs. The receptors here all came from a woman aged 50 to 60 in good health and CMV-seropositive.

The chain combines TRBV27 with TRBJ2-4, with a tentative D call TRBD1 (6 bases). Germline assignment: CDR1 MNHEY and CDR2 SMNVEV (reference sequence). V was cut by 5 bases and J by 0 bases, with 14 bases left in between. CDR3 length: 16 amino acids. CDR3: CASSLMGHLAKNIQYF. DNA for the CDR3: TGTGCCAGCAGTCTAATGGGACACCTAGCCAAAAACATTCAGTACTTC.

The V and J genes are TRBV5-1 and TRBJ1-1, with D hard to call. CDR1 is SGHRS and CDR2 is YFSETQ in the germline V gene. The V and J ends lost 0 bases and 1 base respectively, with 10 bases between them. CDR3 length: 15 residues. CDR3 residues: CASSLVAGQNTEAFF. In nucleotides, the CDR3 is TGCGCCAGCAGCTTGGTGGCAGGTCAGAACACTGAAGCTTTCTTT.

The gene calls are TRBV11-2 and TRBJ1-6, with TRBD1 identical over 8 bases. V was clipped by 5 bases and J by 9 bases; unmatched bases: 6. CDR3 size: 14 residues. CDR1 is SGHAT and CDR2 is FQNNGV in the germline V gene. The CDR3 nucleotides are TGTGCCAGCAGCATCGTTGACAGGGGTTCACCCCTCCACTTT. Translation: CASSIVDRGSPLHF.

On this clone itself: The sample holds other DNA sequences that translate to the same CDR3. J is TRBJ1-5 and V is TRBV30; D ambiguous. Germline-derived CDR1 and CDR2 are GTSNPN and SVGIG (reference sequence). The CDR3 length is 13 residues. V dropped 2 bases and J dropped 0 bases, with 5 bases sitting between them. DNA of the CDR3: TGTGCCTGGAGTCGGGGTAGCAATCAGCCCCAGCATTTT. Amino acids: CAWSRGSNQPQHF.

With respect to this clone: One end of the junction varies from germline; a read error may be responsible. J is TRBJ2-5 and V is TRBV7-9, with 10 bases fitting TRBD1. This CDR3 comprises 15 residues. Germline V lookup: CDR1 SEHNR, CDR2 FQNEAQ (reference sequence). CDR3 loop: CSSSLEGTGAETQYF. The CDR3 DNA follows: TGTTCCAGCAGCTTGGAAGGGACAGGGGCGGAGACCCAGTACTTC.

There are a few counts of this clone. V and J are TRBV6-5 and TRBJ1-1; D perhaps matches TRBD1 (6 bases). The length of the CDR3 is 15 residues. Per germline, CDR1 MNHEY and CDR2 SVGAGI. Trimming left V 5 bases short and J 5 bases short, with 18 bases between. CDR3 coding DNA: TGTGCCAGCAGTCACCGTGTACAGGGATATACTGAAGCTTTCTTT. Its protein product is CASSHRVQGYTEAFF.

The chain is built from TRBV29-1 and TRBJ1-2; unclear D gene. The CDR3 is 13 amino acids. The V gene's germline CDR1 is SQVTM and CDR2 ANQGSEA. V lost 2 bases to trimming and J lost 7 bases, with 14 bases between them. The CDR3 DNA follows: TGCAGCGTTGAAAGCATTGTGGGCTCTGGCTACACCTTC. Encoded protein: CSVESIVGSGYTF.

This clone was seen a few times. The V call is TRBV4-3, the J call TRBJ2-1; 8 bases fit TRBD1. CDR3 size: 13 residues. V shed 2 bases, J shed 10 bases, and the junction held 4 bases outside the gene matches. Germline V gene lookup returns CDR1 LGHNA and CDR2 YSLEER. CDR3 amino acids: CASSQQTGGEQFF. Here the CDR3 DNA reads TGCGCCAGCAGCCAACAAACAGGGGGGGAGCAGTTCTTC.

This sequence joins TRBV9 and TRBJ1-2, with 8 bases fitting TRBD1. This CDR3 is built from 15 residues. The germline CDR1 and CDR2 sequences are SGDLS and YYNGEE. Trimming removed 3 bases from V and 0 bases from J; junction bases left unmatched: 4. The CDR3 loop reads CASSGGQGPNYGYTF. In DNA form, the CDR3 reads TGTGCCAGCAGCGGAGGACAGGGACCTAACTATGGCTACACCTTC.

The rearrangement uses TRBV6-6 and TRBJ1-6; D not certain. The V gene lost 0 bases and the J gene lost 10 bases, with 10 bases spanning the gap. Germline V gene data show CDR1 as MNHNY and CDR2 as SVGAGI (reference sequence). The length of the CDR3 is 14 residues. The CDR3 DNA sequence: TGTGCCAGCAGTTACTCGGAAAGGCGGTCACCCCTCCACTTT. Amino acids: CASSYSERRSPLHF.

The chain is built from TRBV7-9 and TRBJ2-1; D might be TRBD2 (5 bases). Per the germline V gene, CDR1 is SEHNR and CDR2 is FQNEAQ (reference sequence). This CDR3 is built from 14 residues. Trimming took off 3 bases at V and 7 bases at J, with 13 bases between the two ends. CDR3 nucleotides: TGTGCCAGCAGCTTCGTCGAAACTAGGAATGAGCAGTTCTTC. It translates to CASSFVETRNEQFF.

In its sample, this clone was seen once. This chain links TRBV25-1 with TRBJ1-6, with 7 bases that match TRBD1. The V gene's germline CDR1 is MGHDK and CDR2 SYGVNS. The CDR3 contains 15 residues. The V gene end was trimmed by 1 base and the J gene end by 7 bases; junction bases not matched to a gene: 4. For the CDR3, the DNA is TGTGCCAGCAGTGAATGGGCAGGGGGAAATTCACCCCTCCACTTT. The encoded protein is CASSEWAGGNSPLHF. Full variable domain (missing parts from reference TRBV25-1 and TRBJ1-6): EADIYQTPRYLVIGTGKKITLECSQTMGHDKMYWYQQDPGMELHLIHYSYGVNSTEKGDLSSESTVSRIRTEHFPLTLESARPSHTSQYLCASSEWAGGNSPLHFGNGTRLTVT.

V is TRBV27 and J is TRBJ2-1; 9 positions agree with TRBD2. Trimming removed 2 bases from V and 3 bases from J; junction bases left unmatched: 2. This CDR3 comprises 15 residues. Germline assignment: CDR1 MNHEY and CDR2 SMNVEV (reference sequence). CDR3 in amino acids: CASSLISGGYNEQFF. In DNA, the CDR3 is TGTGCCAGCAGTTTAATTAGCGGGGGCTACAATGAGCAGTTCTTC.

This clone has just a few counts. The rearrangement links TRBV6-5 to TRBJ2-5; 7 bases align to TRBD2. J lost 7 bases, V lost 0 bases, and 8 bases had no gene match. The CDR3 has 15 amino acids. Germline CDR1 is MNHEY and CDR2 is SVGAGI. This chain's CDR3 is CASSYSAGTPGTQYF. For the CDR3, the DNA is TGTGCCAGCAGTTACTCAGCGGGGACCCCGGGGACCCAGTACTTC.

The V call is TRBV4-1, the J call TRBJ2-1; D perhaps matches TRBD1 (5 bases). The germline V and J ends were trimmed by 1 base and 2 bases, with 9 bases remaining between them. Per germline, CDR1 MGHRA and CDR2 YSYEKL. The CDR3 has 15 residues. CDR3: CASSQGQDTYNEQFF. CDR3 DNA: TGCGCCAGCAGCCAAGGCCAGGACACCTACAATGAGCAGTTCTTC.

CDR3 region: CASSYSLTGTTEAFF. DNA for the CDR3: TGTGCCAGCAGTTACTCTCTTACAGGTACCACTGAAGCTTTCTTT. V and J are TRBV6-5 and TRBJ1-1; tentatively, D is TRBD1 (5 bases). CDR3 length equals 15 residues. Trimming cost V 0 bases and J 4 bases, with 12 bases left between them. Germline CDR1 and CDR2: MNHEY and SVGAGI.

Details on this clone: At the DNA level, this CDR3 is encoded by other sequences in the same sample as well. The chain uses TRBV19 and TRBJ2-5, with 8 bases identical to TRBD2. Germline V lookup: CDR1 LNHDA, CDR2 SQIVND (reference sequence). The CDR3 extends over 13 amino acids. The ends lost 3 bases at V and 4 bases at J; junction bases unmatched: 1. The CDR3 sequence is CASSIGGAETQYF. The CDR3 nucleotides are TGTGCCAGTAGTATCGGGGGGGCAGAGACCCAGTACTTC. Together with reference TRBV19 and TRBJ2-5, the CDR3 gives the full variable domain: DGGITQSPKYLFRKEGQNVTLSCEQNLNHDAMYWYRQDPGQGLRLIYYSQIVNDFQKGDIAEGYSVSREKKESFPLTVTSAQKNPTAFYLCASSIGGAETQYFGPGTRLLVL.

This chain joins TRBV28 and TRBJ2-5; 9 nucleotides line up with TRBD1. J gave up 4 bases and V 7 bases, and 10 bases lay outside the gene matches. This CDR3 comprises 15 residues. Germline V CDR1 and CDR2: MDHEN, SYDVKM. In DNA form, the CDR3 reads TGTGCCAGCACCCTAAGACAGGGGGGAGGAGAGACCCAGTACTTC. Its protein is CASTLRQGGGETQYF.

The V and J genes are TRBV29-1 and TRBJ2-7; D not certain. Per germline, CDR1 SQVTM and CDR2 ANQGSEA. This CDR3 region has 11 residues. V lost 4 bases, J lost 2 bases, and 6 bases lay in between. The CDR3, as DNA: TGCAGCGTTGGGAGCACCTACGAGCAGTACTTC. It encodes CSVGSTYEQYF.

This chain connects TRBV6-1 to TRBJ1-5, with 8 bases that match TRBD1. The germline V gene encodes CDR1 MNHNS and CDR2 SASEGT. Unmatched junction bases numbered 9, after V lost 4 bases and J lost 7 bases. CDR3 size: 15 residues. The CDR3 region has the DNA TGTGCCAGCAGTGGTCAACAGGGGGGCGGACAGCCCCAGCATTTT. Residues: CASSGQQGGGQPQHF.

The chain couples TRBV5-1 to TRBJ2-7; 8 nucleotides agree with TRBD2. There are 14 residues in the CDR3. V was pared by 4 bases and J by 3 bases, with 6 bases of the junction left unmatched. Germline V gene data show CDR1 as SGHRS and CDR2 as YFSETQ. Here the CDR3 DNA reads TGCGCCAGCAGCGACGGGGGGGCAGTCTACGAGCAGTACTTC. Its protein product is CASSDGGAVYEQYF.

V is TRBV29-1 and J is TRBJ1-5, with D possibly matching TRBD1 (5 bases). The germline V and J ends were trimmed by 4 bases and 6 bases, with 13 bases remaining between them. The germline CDR1 and CDR2 sequences are SQVTM and ANQGSEA. The CDR3 is 13 residues long. The CDR3, as DNA: TGCAGCGTTGCGCCTCAGGGAGGTCAGCCCCAGCATTTT. As protein: CSVAPQGGQPQHF. The variable domain in full, with the rest retrieved from reference TRBV29-1 and TRBJ1-5, is SAVISQKPSRDICQRGTSLTIQCQVDSQVTMMFWYRQQPGQSLTLIATANQGSEATYESGFVIDKFPISRPNLTFSTLTVSNMSPEDSSIYLCSVAPQGGQPQHFGDGTRLSIL.

This rearrangement joins TRBV27 to TRBJ2-5, with D perhaps TRBD2 (6 bases). The germline CDR1 and CDR2 sequences are MNHEY and SMNVEV (reference sequence). Trimming stripped 0 bases from V and 5 bases from J, with 10 bases between. This CDR3 has 14 amino acids. The chain's CDR3 is CASSLSRAGETQYF. The CDR3 DNA sequence: TGTGCCAGCAGTTTATCCCGCGCGGGGGAGACCCAGTACTTC.

V and J are TRBV29-1 and TRBJ1-2; 8 bases map to TRBD1. Germline trimming cut 6 bases from V and 7 bases from J; bases unmatched to any gene: 7. The CDR3 covers 12 residues. From germline, CDR1 is SQVTM and CDR2 ANQGSEA. This CDR3 reads CSVYRGMGGYTF. The DNA of the CDR3 is TGCAGCGTGTACAGGGGGATGGGTGGCTACACCTTC.

V is TRBV4-1 and J is TRBJ2-1; 9 bases are a match to TRBD1. The CDR3 sequence is 13 residues long. The germline CDR1 and CDR2 sequences are MGHRA and YSYEKL. V was clipped by 7 bases and J by 9 bases; unmatched bases: 7. Here the CDR3 DNA reads TGCGCCAGCACCAGTACAGGGGGCGTTGAGCAGTTCTTC. This sequence encodes CASTSTGGVEQFF.

The chain joins TRBV19 to TRBJ1-5, with D possibly being TRBD1 (6 bases). Looked up from germline, CDR1 is LNHDA and CDR2 is SQIVND (reference sequence). Deletions cut 3 bases from V and 4 bases from J, with 13 bases between. CDR3 length: 15 amino acids. CDR3 sequence: CASSIAGEGNQPQHF. DNA for the CDR3: TGTGCCAGTAGTATTGCAGGGGAGGGTAATCAGCCCCAGCATTTT.

The V call is TRBV10-3, the J call TRBJ2-1, with 12 nucleotides matching TRBD2. V was clipped by 6 bases and J by 7 bases; unmatched bases: 10. The CDR3 runs to 16 residues. Germline-derived CDR1 and CDR2 are ENHRY and SYGVKD. The CDR3 sequence is CAIRASGGASRNEQFF. The CDR3 coding sequence is TGTGCCATCAGAGCTAGCGGGGGGGCCTCAAGAAATGAGCAGTTCTTC.